This T cell receptor beta chain was recovered during a study of cytomegalovirus exposure and HLA in healthy donors. This CDR3 region has 18 residues. 13 Jbeta primers and 60 Vbeta primers were used for the PCR. Sequencing used immunoSEQ multiplex PCR; TCRdb keeps in-frame clones, though not all of them. Among 150,000 to 200,000 clones listed, approximately 80% were seen once. The chain recombines TRBV21-1 with TRBJ2-2; whether TRBD2, the table's D call, matches the DNA was not checked. TRBV21-1 is deemed a pseudogene. The clonotype comes from a woman under 40 in good health and CMV-seronegative. Sequenced: PBMCs. The CDR3 bases are TGTGCCAGCTACGCCCCCGGGACTAGCGGGAGTGGCACCGGGGAGCTGTTTTTT. Protein sequence: CASYAPGTSGSGTGELFF.